What follows is one TCR beta chain and its context. What it binds is unknown. V gave up 6 bases and J gave up 8 bases, with 15 bases separating them. The CDR3 extends over 13 amino acids. Germline values: CDR1 SGHNT, CDR2 YYREEE (reference sequence). TCR alpha and TCR beta cDNA libraries with sample barcodes and UMIs came from 5'RACE using constant-segment primers. TCRdb fed the 5' RACE reads into MiXCR, producing one record per CDR3 protein. This sample has roughly 450,000 distinct CDR3 sequences; around a sixth occur once, and the top ten carry roughly an eighth. The sample is drawn from a study of T-cell memory formation after mild COVID-19. Study-wide results and caveats: A balance of CD4 and CD8 characterized clones contracting day 15 to 85, whereas later expanders leaned CD4+. Mainly in CM and EM were contracting CD4+ clones; CD8+ were in EMRA. Still unconfirmed is whether the second-wave clones peaking on day 37 recognized SARS-CoV-2.

The receptor's source is an adult woman who had mild COVID-19 (a few samples of this study predate the infection). Cell type and time point are not known. The J gene is TRBJ2-1, the V gene TRBV5-4; maybe TRBD2 (6 bases). What was sequenced was PBMCs or a T cell subset sorted from them (not recorded which). In DNA form, the CDR3 reads TGTGCCAGCATACGACTAGGCGGAGATGAGCAGTTCTTC. Translating it yields CASIRLGGDEQFF.